The text below deals with one T cell receptor (beta chain). With V trimmed by 7 bases and J by 7 bases, 13 bases remained unmatched. Per germline, CDR1 LGHDT and CDR2 YNNKEL (reference sequence). The CDR3 contains 15 residues. The entry originates in a study of blood T cell repertoires in COVID-19. Study-level background: All recovered Cohort 3 donors got two negative PCRs, got clearance, or saw symptom resolution.

Some clones are missing from TCRdb's copy, which holds only in-frame ones; the method was immunoSEQ multiplex PCR. The data hold over 130,000 clones, with over 70% observed a single time. Participants were aged 18 to 89 years from roughly 26 US areas. This sequence originates from a man aged 45-60 years in a cohort exposed to, infected with or recovered from COVID-19 (not recorded which). The sample was PBMCs or T cells enriched from blood (not recorded which). The chain uses TRBV3-1 (or the pseudogene TRBV3-2) and TRBJ2-4, with 7 bases fitting TRBD1. CDR3 DNA: TGTGCCAGCACCACACAGGGGACCTCCTCGAACATTCAGTACTTC. Translation: CASTTQGTSSNIQYF.